The 23 T cell receptor beta chains below were found in one sample sequenced in a study of blood T cell repertoires in COVID-19. Assay used: immunoSEQ multiplex PCR; TCRdb lists only in-frame clones, some missing. Here the sample spans over 25,000 clones, 84% being singletons. Input material: peripheral blood. Receptors were obtained from a man aged 80 or over with active COVID-19.

The chain couples TRBV5-1 to TRBJ1-2, with 8 bases matching TRBD1. V was pared by 5 bases and J by 4 bases, with 10 bases of the junction left unmatched. The CDR3 spans 15 residues. From germline, CDR1 is SGHRS and CDR2 YFSETQ. Written as DNA, the CDR3 is TGCGCCAGCAGTCTCGACAGGGGAGGGTCCTATGGCTACACCTTC. The encoded protein is CASSLDRGGSYGYTF.

The chain employs TRBV14 and TRBJ2-7, with D possibly matching TRBD1 (5 bases). The germline gives CDR1 SGHDN, CDR2 FVKESK. V shed 4 bases and J shed 2 bases, with 18 bases lying between them. The CDR3 totals 16 residues. Written as DNA, the CDR3 is TGTGCCAGCAGCCGAAAGTCGAGACAGAGCACCTACGAGCAGTACTTC. Residues: CASSRKSRQSTYEQYF.

A single count supports this clone. The sample holds other DNA sequences that translate to the same CDR3. The chain joins TRBV7-9 to TRBJ2-1; the match to TRBD2 covers 8 bases. With V trimmed by 6 bases and J by 4 bases, 11 bases remained unmatched. The CDR3 has 16 residues. Germline assignment: CDR1 SEHNR and CDR2 FQNEAQ (reference sequence). CDR3 sequence: CASRGARGAGYNEQFF. In DNA, the CDR3 is TGTGCCAGCAGAGGGGCGCGGGGGGCCGGATACAATGAGCAGTTCTTC.

The CDR3 reads CASSIAGASTGELFF. The CDR3, as DNA: TGCGCCAGCAGCATCGCGGGGGCCTCAACCGGGGAGCTGTTTTTT. The chain joins TRBV5-1 to TRBJ2-2, with a possible D match to TRBD2 (7 bases). V lost 4 bases, J lost 5 bases, and 15 bases lay in between. Germline V CDR1 and CDR2: SGHRS, YFSETQ. The CDR3 totals 15 residues.

The rearrangement links TRBV4-1 to TRBJ2-1; 8 bases are a match to TRBD1. V shed 10 bases, J shed 1 base, and the junction held 9 bases outside the gene matches. The germline V gene encodes CDR1 MGHRA and CDR2 YSYEKL. The CDR3 consists of 15 residues. CDR3 sequence reads: CATSSGQASYNEQFF. The CDR3 DNA is TGCGCCACTAGTTCGGGACAGGCATCCTACAATGAGCAGTTCTTC.

The V and J genes are TRBV3-1 (or the pseudogene TRBV3-2) and TRBJ1-4; D gene unclear. V lost 4 bases and J lost 8, with 14 bases in between. The germline V gene has CDR1 LGHDT and CDR2 YNNKEL (reference sequence). The CDR3 has 14 residues. CDR3 nucleotide sequence: TGTGCCAGCAGCCCCAGGTTGCTTGGGGAAAAACTGTTTTTT. It yields the protein CASSPRLLGEKLFF.

The gene calls are TRBV15 and TRBJ2-1; D perhaps matches TRBD2 (6 bases). CDR1 and CDR2 (germline): LNHNV, YYDKDF (reference sequence). V gave up 3 bases and J gave up 6 bases, with 12 bases separating them. The CDR3 is 14 amino acids. As DNA, the CDR3 is TGTGCCACCAGCAGCGGGGGACGGGGCAATGAGCAGTTCTTC. This sequence encodes CATSSGGRGNEQFF.

The chain employs TRBV12-5 and TRBJ2-7; 11 positions match TRBD1. The CDR3 is 16 amino acids. The junction had 8 bases not matched to a gene; V was cut back by 5 bases and J by 2 bases. Germline V CDR1 and CDR2: LGHNT, FRNRAP. CDR3 in amino acids: CASGQWGQGGTYEQYF. The CDR3 nucleotides are TGTGCTAGTGGTCAATGGGGACAGGGGGGGACCTACGAGCAGTACTTC.

The V call is TRBV6-5, the J call TRBJ2-5; 7 bases are shared with TRBD1. J was trimmed by 8 bases and V by 6 bases; bases with no gene match: 9. Germline CDR1 and CDR2: MNHEY and SVGAGI. The CDR3 has 13 residues. The DNA of the CDR3 is TGTGCCAGCAGGAGGGGGACAGAGGTTACCCAGTACTTC. Translated: CASRRGTEVTQYF.

The J gene is TRBJ1-5, the V gene TRBV6-5, with 7 bases identical to TRBD1. The CDR3 sequence is 13 residues long. V lost 8 bases to trimming and J lost 2 bases; unmatched junction nucleotides: 3. The germline V gene has CDR1 MNHEY and CDR2 SVGAGI. This CDR3 is CASWDSRNQPQHF. For the CDR3, the DNA is TGTGCCAGCTGGGACAGCCGCAATCAGCCCCAGCATTTT.

The CDR3 DNA reads as TGTGCCAGCAGCAAAAGACAGGGGTTGGGGACTGAAGCTTTCTTT. Protein: CASSKRQGLGTEAFF. This chain uses TRBV11-2 with TRBJ1-1, with 8 bases matching TRBD1. Germline V gene data show CDR1 as SGHAT and CDR2 as FQNNGV. V was pared by 5 bases and J by 5 bases, with 10 bases of the junction left unmatched. CDR3 length: 15 residues.

The gene calls are TRBV5-1 and TRBJ2-3; the D gene is possibly TRBD1 (6 bases). The V gene lost 4 bases and the J gene lost 1 base, with 13 bases spanning the gap. Germline CDR1 SGHRS, CDR2 YFSETQ. The CDR3 totals 15 residues. CDR3 protein: CASSPGTQRTDTQYF. In DNA form, the CDR3 reads TGCGCCAGCAGCCCTGGGACACAGCGCACAGATACGCAGTATTTT.

Turning to this clone: Other DNA variants within this sample encode the same CDR3. The chain combines TRBV18 with TRBJ1-5; 8 bases agree with TRBD1. Germline V CDR1 and CDR2: KGHSH, LQKENI. V shed 3 bases, J shed 3 bases, and the junction held 4 bases outside the gene matches. This CDR3 region has 15 residues. CDR3 in DNA: TGTGCCAGCTCACCCCGGACAGGGAACAATCAGCCCCAGCATTTT. This codes for CASSPRTGNNQPQHF.

This clone was recorded once. V gene TRBV10-3 combines with J gene TRBJ2-7; the match to TRBD2 covers 9 bases. This CDR3 comprises 14 residues. The trim removed 4 bases at V and 1 base at J, leaving 2 bases unmatched. Germline V gives CDR1 ENHRY, CDR2 SYGVKD. CDR3 in DNA: TGTGCCATCAGTGCAACTAGCGGGTCCTACGAGCAGTACTTC. Its translation: CAISATSGSYEQYF.

The genes are TRBV2 and TRBJ1-3, with 7 bases aligning to TRBD1. V dropped 7 bases and J dropped 3; count of bases not matched to a gene: 6. Per germline, CDR1 SNHLY and CDR2 FYNNEI. The CDR3 consists of 14 residues. The CDR3 protein is CASIKGAGGNTIYF. DNA of the CDR3: TGTGCCAGCATCAAGGGGGCTGGTGGAAACACCATATATTTT.

The chain combines TRBV10-3 with TRBJ1-6; perhaps TRBD1 as D (6 bases). CDR3 length equals 14 residues. V lost 3 bases to trimming and J lost 8 bases, with 11 bases between them. Looked up from germline, CDR1 is ENHRY and CDR2 is SYGVKD. CDR3 in amino acids: CAISERTADSPLHF. The DNA of the CDR3 is TGTGCCATCAGTGAAAGGACAGCCGATTCACCCCTCCACTTT.

V gene TRBV20-1 combines with J gene TRBJ2-7; possible D gene TRBD2, 6 bases. The V gene's germline CDR1 is DFQATT and CDR2 SNEGSKA (reference sequence). Trimming cost V 5 bases and J 6 bases, with 11 bases left between them. The CDR3 has 11 amino acids. CDR3 nucleotide sequence: TGCAGTGCTCCCGGGGGACCCGAGCAGTACTTC. Its translation: CSAPGGPEQYF.

The chain is built from TRBV1 and TRBJ1-1; the table calls TRBD1, which could not be checked here. TRBV1 is an annotated pseudogene. The CDR3 runs 19 residues. Here the CDR3 reads CTSSHLENTGFPMNTEAFF. The CDR3 DNA sequence: TGCACCAGCAGCCATTTGGAGAATACAGGGTTCCCTATGAACACTGAAGCTTTCTTT.

J is TRBJ1-4 and V is TRBV3-1 (or the pseudogene TRBV3-2), with D perhaps TRBD1 (6 bases). This CDR3 has 13 residues. Germline V lookup: CDR1 LGHDT, CDR2 YNNKEL (reference sequence). The germline V and J ends were trimmed by 2 bases and 7 bases, with 8 bases remaining between them. DNA for the CDR3: TGTGCCAGCAGCCAAAACAGGGCTGAAAAACTGTTTTTT. Its translation: CASSQNRAEKLFF.

The chain is built from TRBV25-1 and TRBJ2-2; D is possibly TRBD2 (6 bases). Trimming cost V 4 bases and J 7 bases, with 19 bases left between them. The germline gives CDR1 MGHDK, CDR2 SYGVNS. CDR3 length: 16 residues. The CDR3 nucleotides read TGTGCCAGCAGTGCCCACCGGGACTCCCGGATCGGGGAGCTGTTTTTT. The encoded protein is CASSAHRDSRIGELFF.

The chain uses TRBV6-5 and TRBJ2-5, with 13 bases fitting TRBD2. The germline V gene encodes CDR1 MNHEY and CDR2 SVGAGI. J lost 5 bases, V lost 7 bases, and 7 bases had no gene match. CDR3 length equals 15 residues. CDR3 sequence: CASKELAGGRETQYF. The DNA of the CDR3 is TGTGCCAGCAAGGAACTAGCGGGGGGGCGGGAGACCCAGTACTTC.

V gene TRBV19 combines with J gene TRBJ2-3; D remains unclear. The length of the CDR3 is 15 residues. Trimming stripped 3 bases from V and 1 base from J, with 11 bases between. Germline lookup yields CDR1 LNHDA and CDR2 SQIVND (reference sequence). The chain's CDR3 is CASSIGAPGTDTQYF. The CDR3, as DNA: TGTGCCAGTAGTATCGGAGCCCCAGGCACAGATACGCAGTATTTT.

This clone has just one count. DNA of the CDR3: TGTGCCAGCAAGATCAGGCAGAGCTATGGCTACACCTTC. Translation: CASKIRQSYGYTF. This chain uses TRBV6-5 with TRBJ1-2; no clear D gene. The CDR3 is 13 residues long. Per germline, CDR1 MNHEY and CDR2 SVGAGI. Between the trimmed V and J ends, which lost 7 bases and 4 bases, there was a span of 13 bases.